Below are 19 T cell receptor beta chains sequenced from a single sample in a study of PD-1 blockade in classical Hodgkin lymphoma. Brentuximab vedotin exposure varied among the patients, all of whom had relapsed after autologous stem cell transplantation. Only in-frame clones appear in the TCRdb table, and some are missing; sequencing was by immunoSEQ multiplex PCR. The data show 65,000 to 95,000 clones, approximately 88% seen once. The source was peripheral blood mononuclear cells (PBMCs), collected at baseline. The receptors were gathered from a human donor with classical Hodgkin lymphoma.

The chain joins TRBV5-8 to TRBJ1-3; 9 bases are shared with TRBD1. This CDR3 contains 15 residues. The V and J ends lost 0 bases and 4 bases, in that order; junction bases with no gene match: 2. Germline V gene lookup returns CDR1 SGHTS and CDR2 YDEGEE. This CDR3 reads CASSLGTGAGNTIYF. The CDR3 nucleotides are TGTGCCAGCAGCTTGGGGACAGGGGCCGGAAACACCATATATTTT.

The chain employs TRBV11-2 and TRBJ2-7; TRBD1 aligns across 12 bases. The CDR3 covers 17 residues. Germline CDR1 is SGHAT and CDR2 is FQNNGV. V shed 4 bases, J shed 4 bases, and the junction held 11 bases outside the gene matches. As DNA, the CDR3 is TGTGCCAGCAGCTCAACCACCGGGACAGGGGGCATGTACGAGCAGTACTTC. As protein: CASSSTTGTGGMYEQYF.

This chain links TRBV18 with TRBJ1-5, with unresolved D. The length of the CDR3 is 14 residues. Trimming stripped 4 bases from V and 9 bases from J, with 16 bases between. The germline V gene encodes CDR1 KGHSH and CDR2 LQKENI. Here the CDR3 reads CASSLSGPPSPQHF. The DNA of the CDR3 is TGTGCCAGCTCACTTTCAGGCCCCCCATCGCCCCAGCATTTT.

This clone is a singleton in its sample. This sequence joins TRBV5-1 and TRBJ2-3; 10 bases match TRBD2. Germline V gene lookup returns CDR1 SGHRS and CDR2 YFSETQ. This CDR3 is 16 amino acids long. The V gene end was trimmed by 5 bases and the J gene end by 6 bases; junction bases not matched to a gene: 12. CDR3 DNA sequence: TGCGCCAGCAGAGAAAAAGCGGGAGGGCCCACCGATACGCAGTATTTT. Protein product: CASREKAGGPTDTQYF.

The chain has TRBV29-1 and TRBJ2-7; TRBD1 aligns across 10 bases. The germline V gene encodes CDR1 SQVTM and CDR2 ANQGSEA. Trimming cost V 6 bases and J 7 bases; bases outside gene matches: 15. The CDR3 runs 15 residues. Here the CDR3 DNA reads TGCAGCGTCGTGCTGGGGGACAGGGGTCCCCTGGAGCAGTACTTC. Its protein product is CSVVLGDRGPLEQYF.

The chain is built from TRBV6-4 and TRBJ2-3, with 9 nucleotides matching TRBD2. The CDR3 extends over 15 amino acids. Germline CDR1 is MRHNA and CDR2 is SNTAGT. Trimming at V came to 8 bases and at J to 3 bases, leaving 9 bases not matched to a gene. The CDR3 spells CASSPVAGETDTQYF. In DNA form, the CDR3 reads TGTGCCAGCTCTCCTGTAGCGGGAGAAACAGATACGCAGTATTTT.

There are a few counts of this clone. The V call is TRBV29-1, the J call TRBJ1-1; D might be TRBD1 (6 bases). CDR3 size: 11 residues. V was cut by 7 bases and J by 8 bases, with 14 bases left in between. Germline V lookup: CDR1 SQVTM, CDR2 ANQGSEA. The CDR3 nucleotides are TGCAGCGGCCCATCACAGGGAGAAGCTTTCTTT. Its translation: CSGPSQGEAFF.

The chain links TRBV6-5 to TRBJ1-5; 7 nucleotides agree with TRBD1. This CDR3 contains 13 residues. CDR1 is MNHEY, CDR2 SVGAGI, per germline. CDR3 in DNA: TGTGGAACAGGGGCCGCGGTCCATCAGCCCCAGCATTTT. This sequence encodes CGTGAAVHQPQHF.

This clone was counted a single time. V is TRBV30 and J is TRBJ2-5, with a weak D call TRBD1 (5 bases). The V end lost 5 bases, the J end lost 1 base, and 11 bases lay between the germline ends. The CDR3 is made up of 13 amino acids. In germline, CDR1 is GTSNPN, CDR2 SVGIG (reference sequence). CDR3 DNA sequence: TGTGCCTGGGCGCAGGGTTTCCAAGAGACCCAGTACTTC. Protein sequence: CAWAQGFQETQYF.

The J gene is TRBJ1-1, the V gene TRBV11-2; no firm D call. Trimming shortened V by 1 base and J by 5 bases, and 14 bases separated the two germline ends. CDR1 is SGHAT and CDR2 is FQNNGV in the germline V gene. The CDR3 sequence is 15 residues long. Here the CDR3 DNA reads TGTGCCAGCAGCTTAGGAAAACTTGGGAGTACTGAAGCTTTCTTT. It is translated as CASSLGKLGSTEAFF.

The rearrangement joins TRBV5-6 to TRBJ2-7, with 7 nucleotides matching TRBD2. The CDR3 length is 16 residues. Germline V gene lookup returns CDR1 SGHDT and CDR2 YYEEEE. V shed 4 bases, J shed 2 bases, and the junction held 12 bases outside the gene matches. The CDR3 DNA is TGTGCCAGCAGCCCCTGGTGGGCTAGCGGACCCTACGAGCAGTACTTC. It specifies CASSPWWASGPYEQYF. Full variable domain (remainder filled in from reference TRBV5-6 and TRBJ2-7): DAGVTQSPTHLIKTRGQQVTLRCSPKSGHDTVSWYQQALGQGPQFIFQYYEEEERQRGNFPDRFSGHQFPNYSSELNVNALLLGDSALYLCASSPWWASGPYEQYFGPGTRLTVT.

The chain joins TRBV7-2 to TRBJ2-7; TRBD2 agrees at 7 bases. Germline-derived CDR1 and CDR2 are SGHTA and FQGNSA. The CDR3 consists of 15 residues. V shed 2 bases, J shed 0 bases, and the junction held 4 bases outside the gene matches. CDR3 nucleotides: TGTGCCAGCAGCTTACAGAGCGGGGACTCCTACGAGCAGTACTTC. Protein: CASSLQSGDSYEQYF.

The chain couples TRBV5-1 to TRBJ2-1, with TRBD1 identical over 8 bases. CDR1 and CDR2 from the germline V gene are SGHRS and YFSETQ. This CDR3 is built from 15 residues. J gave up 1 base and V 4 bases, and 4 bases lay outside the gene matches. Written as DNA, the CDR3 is TGCGCCAGCAGCCCCGGGACAGGATCCTACAATGAGCAGTTCTTC. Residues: CASSPGTGSYNEQFF.

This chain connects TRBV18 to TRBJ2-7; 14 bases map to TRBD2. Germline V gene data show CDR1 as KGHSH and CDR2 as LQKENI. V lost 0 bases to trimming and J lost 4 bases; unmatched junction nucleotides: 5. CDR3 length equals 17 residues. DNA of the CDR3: TGTGCCAGCTCACCACCGGAACGACTAGCGGGAGGGTACGAGCAGTACTTC. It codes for CASSPPERLAGGYEQYF.

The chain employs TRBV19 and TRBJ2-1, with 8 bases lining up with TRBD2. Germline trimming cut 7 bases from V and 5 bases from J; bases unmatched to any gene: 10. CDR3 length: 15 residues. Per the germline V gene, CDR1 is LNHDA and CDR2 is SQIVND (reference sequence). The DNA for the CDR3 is TGTGCCAGTACCCTGACTGGAGCGGGAGACAATGAGCAGTTCTTC. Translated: CASTLTGAGDNEQFF.

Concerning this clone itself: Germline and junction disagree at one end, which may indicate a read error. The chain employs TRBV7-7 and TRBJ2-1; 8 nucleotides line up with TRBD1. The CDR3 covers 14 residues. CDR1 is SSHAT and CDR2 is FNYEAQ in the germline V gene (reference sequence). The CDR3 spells CASSLGQGGNEQFF. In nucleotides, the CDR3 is TGTGCTAGCAGCTTAGGACAGGGAGGTAATGAGCAGTTCTTC.

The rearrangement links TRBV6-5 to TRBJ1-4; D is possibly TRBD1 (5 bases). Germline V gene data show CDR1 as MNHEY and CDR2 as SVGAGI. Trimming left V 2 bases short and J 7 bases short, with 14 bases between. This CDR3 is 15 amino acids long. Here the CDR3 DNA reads TGTGCCAGCAGTTACCTAATGGGGGAGGGTGAAAAACTGTTTTTT. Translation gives CASSYLMGEGEKLFF.

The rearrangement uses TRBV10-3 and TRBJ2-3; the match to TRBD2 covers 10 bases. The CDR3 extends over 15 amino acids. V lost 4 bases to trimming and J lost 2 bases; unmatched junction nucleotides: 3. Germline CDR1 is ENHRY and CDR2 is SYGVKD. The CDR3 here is CAISVLAGLTDTQYF. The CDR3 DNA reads TGTGCCATCAGTGTACTAGCGGGACTCACAGATACGCAGTATTTT.

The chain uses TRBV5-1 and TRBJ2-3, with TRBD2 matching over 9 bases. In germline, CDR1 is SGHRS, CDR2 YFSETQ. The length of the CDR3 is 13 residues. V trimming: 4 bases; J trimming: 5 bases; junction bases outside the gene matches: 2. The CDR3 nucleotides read TGCGCCAGCAGCACAGCGGGAGGAGATACGCAGTATTTT. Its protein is CASSTAGGDTQYF.